The following is a T cell receptor beta chain sequence with its context. No antigen is known for it. Qualities for individual bases were not recorded, and no much larger clone is one base off. The germline V gene (reference sequence) supplies CDR1 MNHEY and CDR2 SMNVEV. Relative to germline, V is missing 4 bases and J is missing 8 bases, with 13 bases of the junction outside any gene match. CDR3 length: 16 amino acids, cysteine to phenylalanine. Just the 48-base CDR3 DNA is kept, in frame starting at base 1. The sample is drawn from a study of OX40 agonist ivuxolimab in advanced cancers. For the wider study: The costimulatory receptor OX40 (CD134) was targeted by ivuxolimab, a fully human IgG2 agonistic monoclonal antibody. Intravenous ivuxolimab was administered to patients every 2 weeks at six dose levels: 0.01, 0.1, 0.3, 1.5, 3 and 10 mg/kg. Of the roughly 54 patients in dose escalation, 19 had hepatocellular carcinoma, some 15 had melanoma, 9 had renal cell carcinoma and 9 had head and neck cancer. The dose-escalation cohort was over 70% male with a mean age of about 60 years, ranging from roughly 20 to 80. Patients were allowed to have had prior anti-PD-1, anti-PD-L1 or anti-CTLA-4 therapy, and approximately 37% of the dose-escalation patients had been treated with checkpoint inhibitors. Partial responses were achieved by three dose-escalation patients, of whom one had hepatocellular carcinoma and two had cutaneous melanoma. Peripheral TCRbeta sequencing was intended to test whether TCR sequence diversity was altered and clonal T-cell expansion was caused by ivuxolimab. The paper reports the monotherapy dose-escalation portion (N of about 50 patients) of the phase I ivuxolimab trial.

The trial excluded patients who had a history of autoimmune disease or who were on systemic immunosuppression. Peripheral blood for TCR sequencing was drawn from every dose cohort at baseline, at cycle 4 day 1 and at cycle 7 day 1. Samples were obtained from an open-label, multicenter, first-in-human phase I dose-escalation trial of ivuxolimab. Adults with locally advanced or metastatic head and neck squamous cell, hepatocellular, melanoma or renal cell carcinoma were enrolled in the trial. CD4+ and CD8+ T cells were sorted separately from peripheral blood before TCR sequencing. Genomic DNA was extracted from sorted cells for sequencing of the TCRbeta CDR3 region. TCRbeta CDR3 regions were sequenced using the immunoSEQ Assay. TCRdb holds this immuneACCESS table with in-frame rearrangements only. Some clones are missing; in checked studies, unresolved V genes explain under half, and the rest has no known cause. This sample has about 81,000 clones in its table, and about 88% of those were observed once. 5.5% to 8.5% of the sample goes to the ten largest clones.

What the work shows at the level of the full study, not this receptor alone: At doses of 0.1 to 3.0 mg/kg, clonal expansion of both CD4+ and CD8+ T cells in blood was seen between baseline and week 6. Antigen specificity was not determined for the clonally expanded peripheral T cells. After ivuxolimab, expanded clones were on average more numerous among CD8+ T cells than among CD4+ T cells. Low levels of normalized T-cell clonal expansion were also seen in some nonresponding patients. In partial responders in the 0.1-3.0 mg/kg groups, normalized peripheral clonal expansion was found to be among the lowest, especially among CD8+ T cells.

Sequenced material: CD4+ or CD8+ T cells sorted from blood, taken in a trial of the OX40 agonist ivuxolimab. The source of this sequence is an adult with an advanced solid tumor such as melanoma, head and neck, liver or kidney cancer. Recombination connected TRBV27 to TRBJ1-4; 7 junctional bases match TRBD1. The DNA reads TGTGCCAGCAGTTCGTCATATAGGGGGCGGCGAGAAAAACTGTTTTTT. The resulting protein is CASSSSYRGRREKLFF.